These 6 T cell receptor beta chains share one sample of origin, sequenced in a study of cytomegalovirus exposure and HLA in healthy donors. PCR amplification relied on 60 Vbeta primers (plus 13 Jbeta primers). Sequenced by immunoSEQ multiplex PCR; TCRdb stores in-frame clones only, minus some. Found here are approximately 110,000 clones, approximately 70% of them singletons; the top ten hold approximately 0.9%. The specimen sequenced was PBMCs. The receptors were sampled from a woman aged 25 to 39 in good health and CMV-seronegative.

The CDR3: CASRGQGGSYEQYF. The DNA of the CDR3 is TGTGCCAGCAGGGGACAGGGGGGTTCCTACGAGCAGTACTTC. The chain links TRBV7-9 to TRBJ2-7, with TRBD1 matching 11 bases. CDR1 is SEHNR and CDR2 is FQNEAQ in the germline V gene (reference sequence). The CDR3 is 14 amino acids. The junction had 2 bases not matched to a gene; V was cut back by 6 bases and J by 1 base.

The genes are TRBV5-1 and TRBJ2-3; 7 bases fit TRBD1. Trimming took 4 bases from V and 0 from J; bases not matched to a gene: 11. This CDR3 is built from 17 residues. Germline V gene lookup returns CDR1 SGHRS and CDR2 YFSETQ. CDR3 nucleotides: TGCGCCAGCAGCCCACAGAGGACAGGAGCTAGCACAGATACGCAGTATTTT. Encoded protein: CASSPQRTGASTDTQYF.

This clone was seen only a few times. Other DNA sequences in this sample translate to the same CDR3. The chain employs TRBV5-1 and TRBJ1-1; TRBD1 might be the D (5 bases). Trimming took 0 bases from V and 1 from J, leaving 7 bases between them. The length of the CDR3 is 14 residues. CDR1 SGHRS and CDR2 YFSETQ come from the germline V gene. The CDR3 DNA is TGCGCCAGCAGCTTGGGGGGGGAGAACACTGAAGCTTTCTTT. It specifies CASSLGGENTEAFF.

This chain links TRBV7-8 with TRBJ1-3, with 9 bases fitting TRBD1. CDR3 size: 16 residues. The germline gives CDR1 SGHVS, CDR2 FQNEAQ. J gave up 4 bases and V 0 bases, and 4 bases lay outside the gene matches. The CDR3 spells CASSLAGTGKGNTIYF. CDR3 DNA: TGTGCCAGCAGCTTAGCAGGGACAGGGAAAGGAAACACCATATATTTT.

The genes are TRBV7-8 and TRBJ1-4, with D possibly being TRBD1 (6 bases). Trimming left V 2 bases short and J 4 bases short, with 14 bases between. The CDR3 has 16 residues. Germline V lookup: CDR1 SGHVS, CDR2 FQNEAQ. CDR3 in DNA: TGTGCCAGCAGCTTACCACAGGGACAAAATAATGAAAAACTGTTTTTT. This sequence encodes CASSLPQGQNNEKLFF.

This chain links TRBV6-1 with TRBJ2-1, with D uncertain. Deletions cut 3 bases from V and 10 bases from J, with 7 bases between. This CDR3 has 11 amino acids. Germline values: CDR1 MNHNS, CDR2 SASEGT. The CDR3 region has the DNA TGTGCCAGCAGTGACCTACGGGAGCAGTTCTTC. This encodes CASSDLREQFF.